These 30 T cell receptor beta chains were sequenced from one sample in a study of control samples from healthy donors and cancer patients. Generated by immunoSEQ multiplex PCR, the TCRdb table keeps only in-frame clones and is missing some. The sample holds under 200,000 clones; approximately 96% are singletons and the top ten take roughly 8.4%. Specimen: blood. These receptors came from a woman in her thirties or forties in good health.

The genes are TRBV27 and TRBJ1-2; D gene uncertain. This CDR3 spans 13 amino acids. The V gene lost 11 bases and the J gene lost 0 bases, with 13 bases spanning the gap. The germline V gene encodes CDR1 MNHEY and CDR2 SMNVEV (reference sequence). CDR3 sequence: CAAMGRPNYGYTF. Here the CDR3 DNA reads TGTGCCGCGATGGGCAGACCTAACTATGGCTACACCTTC.

The CDR3 sequence: CASSRAGSSYNSPLHF. The DNA for the CDR3 is TGCGCCAGCAGCCGCGCAGGGAGCTCCTATAATTCACCCCTCCACTTT. J is TRBJ1-6 and V is TRBV4-3, with D maybe TRBD1 (5 bases). Germline values: CDR1 LGHNA, CDR2 YSLEER. CDR3 length: 16 residues. With 4 bases removed from V and 0 bases from J, the gap between germline ends came to 10 bases.

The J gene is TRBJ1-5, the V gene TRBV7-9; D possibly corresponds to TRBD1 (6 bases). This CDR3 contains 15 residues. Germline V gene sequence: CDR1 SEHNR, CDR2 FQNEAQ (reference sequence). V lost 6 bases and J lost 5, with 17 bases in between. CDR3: CASSKGGLPDQPQHF. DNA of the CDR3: TGTGCCAGCAGTAAAGGGGGGCTGCCCGATCAGCCCCAGCATTTT.

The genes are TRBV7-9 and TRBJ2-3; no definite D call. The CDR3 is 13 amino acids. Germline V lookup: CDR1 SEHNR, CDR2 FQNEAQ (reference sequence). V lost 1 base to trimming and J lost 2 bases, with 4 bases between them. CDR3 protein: CASSLVYTDTQYF. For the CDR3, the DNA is TGTGCCAGCAGCTTAGTGTACACAGATACGCAGTATTTT. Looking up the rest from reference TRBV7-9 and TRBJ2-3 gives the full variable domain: DTGVSQNPRHKITKRGQNVTFRCDPISEHNRLYWYRQTLGQGPEFLTYFQNEAQLEKSRLLSDRFSAERPKGSFSTLEIQRTEQGDSAMYLCASSLVYTDTQYFGPGTRLTVL.

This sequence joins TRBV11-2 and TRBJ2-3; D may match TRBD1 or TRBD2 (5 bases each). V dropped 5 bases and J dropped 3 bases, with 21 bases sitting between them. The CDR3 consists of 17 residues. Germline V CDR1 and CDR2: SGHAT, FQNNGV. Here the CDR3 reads CASSLRGDGGGTDTQYF. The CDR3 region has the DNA TGTGCCAGCAGCCTGAGAGGCGACGGTGGGGGAACAGATACGCAGTATTTT.

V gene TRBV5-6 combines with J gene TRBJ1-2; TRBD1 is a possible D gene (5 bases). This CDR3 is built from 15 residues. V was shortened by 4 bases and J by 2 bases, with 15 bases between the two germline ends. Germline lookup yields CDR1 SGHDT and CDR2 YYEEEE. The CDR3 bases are TGTGCCAGCAGCCCACGGACAAGGGGAAACTATGGCTACACCTTC. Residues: CASSPRTRGNYGYTF.

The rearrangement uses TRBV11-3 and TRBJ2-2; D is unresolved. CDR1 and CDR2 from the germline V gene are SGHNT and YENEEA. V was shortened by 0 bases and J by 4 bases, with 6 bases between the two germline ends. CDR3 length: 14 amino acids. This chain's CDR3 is CASSLDRGTGELFF. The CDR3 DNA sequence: TGTGCCAGCAGCTTAGATCGTGGCACCGGGGAGCTGTTTTTT.

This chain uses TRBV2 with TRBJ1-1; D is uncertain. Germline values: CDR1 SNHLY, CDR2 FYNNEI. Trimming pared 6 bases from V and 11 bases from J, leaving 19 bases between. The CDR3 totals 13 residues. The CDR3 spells CASSILAYFSAFF. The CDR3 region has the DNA TGTGCCAGCAGCATCCTAGCTTATTTCTCGGCTTTCTTT.

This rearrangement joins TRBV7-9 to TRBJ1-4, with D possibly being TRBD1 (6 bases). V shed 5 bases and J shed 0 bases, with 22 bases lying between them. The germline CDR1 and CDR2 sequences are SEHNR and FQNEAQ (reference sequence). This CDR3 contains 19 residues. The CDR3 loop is CASSDRGQRLTATNEKLFF. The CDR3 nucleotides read TGTGCCAGCAGCGACCGAGGACAGAGACTTACCGCAACTAATGAAAAACTGTTTTTT.

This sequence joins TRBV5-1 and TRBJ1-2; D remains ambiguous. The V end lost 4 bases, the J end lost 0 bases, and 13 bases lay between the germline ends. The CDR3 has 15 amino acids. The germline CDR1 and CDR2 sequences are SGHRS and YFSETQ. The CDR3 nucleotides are TGCGCCAGCAGCCCCCAAAGGGCGGCTAACTATGGCTACACCTTC. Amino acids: CASSPQRAANYGYTF. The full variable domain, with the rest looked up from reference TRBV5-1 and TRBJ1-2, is KAGVTQTPRYLIKTRGQQVTLSCSPISGHRSVSWYQQTPGQGLQFLFEYFSETQRNKGNFPGRFSGRQFSNSRSEMNVSTLELGDSALYLCASSPQRAANYGYTFGSGTRLTVV.

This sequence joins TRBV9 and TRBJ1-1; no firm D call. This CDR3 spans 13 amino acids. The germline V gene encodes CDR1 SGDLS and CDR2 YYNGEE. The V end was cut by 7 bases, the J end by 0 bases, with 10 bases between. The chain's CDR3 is CASSRDLNTEAFF. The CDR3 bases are TGTGCCAGCTCCAGAGACTTGAACACTGAAGCTTTCTTT.

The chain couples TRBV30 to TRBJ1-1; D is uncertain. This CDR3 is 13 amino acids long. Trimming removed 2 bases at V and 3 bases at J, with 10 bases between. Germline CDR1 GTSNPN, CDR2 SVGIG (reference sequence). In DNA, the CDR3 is TGTGCCTGGAGTCCTAGGGTATACACTGAAGCTTTCTTT. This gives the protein CAWSPRVYTEAFF.

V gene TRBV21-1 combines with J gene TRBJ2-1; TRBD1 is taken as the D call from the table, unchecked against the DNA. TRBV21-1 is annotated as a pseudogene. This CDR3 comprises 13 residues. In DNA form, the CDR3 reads TGTGCCAGCAGTGGCAGGGGTTTGGATGAGCAGTTCTTC. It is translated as CASSGRGLDEQFF.

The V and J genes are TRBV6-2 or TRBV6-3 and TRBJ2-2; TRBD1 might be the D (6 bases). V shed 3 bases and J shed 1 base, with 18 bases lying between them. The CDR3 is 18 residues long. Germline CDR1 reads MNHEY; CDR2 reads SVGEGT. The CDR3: CASSYSRTVRGNTGELFF. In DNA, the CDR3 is TGTGCCAGCAGTTATTCTCGAACGGTCAGGGGGAACACCGGGGAGCTGTTTTTT.

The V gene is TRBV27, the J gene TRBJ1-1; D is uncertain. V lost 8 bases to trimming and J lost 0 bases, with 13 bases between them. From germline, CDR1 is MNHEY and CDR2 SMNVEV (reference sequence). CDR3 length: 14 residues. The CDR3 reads CASASRQVNTEAFF. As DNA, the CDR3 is TGTGCCAGCGCCTCCAGACAAGTGAACACTGAAGCTTTCTTT.

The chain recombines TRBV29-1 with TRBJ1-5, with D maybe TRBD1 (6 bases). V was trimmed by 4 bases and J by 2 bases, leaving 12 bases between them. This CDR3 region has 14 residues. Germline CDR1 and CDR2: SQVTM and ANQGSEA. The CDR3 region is CSVVLGGGNQPQHF. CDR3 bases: TGCAGCGTTGTGTTAGGGGGTGGCAATCAGCCCCAGCATTTT.

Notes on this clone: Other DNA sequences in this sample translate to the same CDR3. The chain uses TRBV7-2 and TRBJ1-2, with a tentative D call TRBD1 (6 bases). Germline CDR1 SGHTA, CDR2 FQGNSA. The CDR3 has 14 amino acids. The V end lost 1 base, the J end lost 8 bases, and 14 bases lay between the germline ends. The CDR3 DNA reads TGTGCCAGCAGCTTAGAAGAGGGGGTGGGGGGCTACACCTTC. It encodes CASSLEEGVGGYTF.

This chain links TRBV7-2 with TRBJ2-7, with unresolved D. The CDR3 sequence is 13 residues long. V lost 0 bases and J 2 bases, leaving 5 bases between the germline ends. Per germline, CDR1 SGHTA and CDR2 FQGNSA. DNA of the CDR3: TGTGCCAGCAGCTTAGCACAGCCCTACGAGCAGTACTTC. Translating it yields CASSLAQPYEQYF.

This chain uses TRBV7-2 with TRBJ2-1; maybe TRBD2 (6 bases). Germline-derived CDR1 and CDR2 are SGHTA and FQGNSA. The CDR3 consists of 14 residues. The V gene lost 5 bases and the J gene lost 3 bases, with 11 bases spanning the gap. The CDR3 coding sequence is TGTGCCAGCAGCCCGCGGACTATCTACAATGAGCAGTTCTTC. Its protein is CASSPRTIYNEQFF.

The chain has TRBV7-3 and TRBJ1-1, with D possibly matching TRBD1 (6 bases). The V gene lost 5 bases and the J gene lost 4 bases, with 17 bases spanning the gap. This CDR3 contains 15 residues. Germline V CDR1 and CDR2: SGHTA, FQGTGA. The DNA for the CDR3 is TGTGCCAGCAGCCCGGGGGGGGGCATCGGCACTGAAGCTTTCTTT. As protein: CASSPGGGIGTEAFF.

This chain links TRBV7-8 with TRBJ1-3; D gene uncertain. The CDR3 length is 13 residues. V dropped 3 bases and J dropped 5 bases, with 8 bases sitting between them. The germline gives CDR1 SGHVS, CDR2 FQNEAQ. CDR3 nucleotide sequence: TGTGCCAGCAGCTTGACGGACCGAAACACCATATATTTT. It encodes CASSLTDRNTIYF.

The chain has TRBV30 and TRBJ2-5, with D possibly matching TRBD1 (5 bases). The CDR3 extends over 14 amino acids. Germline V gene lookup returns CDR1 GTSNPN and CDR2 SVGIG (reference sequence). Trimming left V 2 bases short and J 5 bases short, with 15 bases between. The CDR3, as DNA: TGTGCCTGGAGTCTCCTGGCAGGGATGGAGACCCAGTACTTC. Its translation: CAWSLLAGMETQYF. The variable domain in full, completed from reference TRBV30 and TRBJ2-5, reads SQTIHQWPATLVQPVGSPLSLECTVEGTSNPNLYWYRQAAGRGLQLLFYSVGIGQISSEVPQNLSASRPQDRQFILSSKKLLLSDSGFYLCAWSLLAGMETQYFGPGTRLLVL.

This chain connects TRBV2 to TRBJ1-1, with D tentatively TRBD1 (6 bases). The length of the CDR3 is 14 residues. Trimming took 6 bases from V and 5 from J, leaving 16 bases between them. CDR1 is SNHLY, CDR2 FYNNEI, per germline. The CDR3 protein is CASSASGAETEAFF. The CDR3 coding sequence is TGTGCCAGCAGCGCTTCGGGGGCTGAGACTGAAGCTTTCTTT.

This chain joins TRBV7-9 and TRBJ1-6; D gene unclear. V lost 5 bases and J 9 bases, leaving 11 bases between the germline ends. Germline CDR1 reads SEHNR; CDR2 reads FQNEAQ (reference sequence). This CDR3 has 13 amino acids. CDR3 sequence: CASSPQPRSPLHF. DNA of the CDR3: TGTGCCAGCAGCCCTCAGCCCCGTTCACCCCTCCACTTT. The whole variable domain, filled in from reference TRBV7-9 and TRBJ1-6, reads DTGVSQNPRHKITKRGQNVTFRCDPISEHNRLYWYRQTLGQGPEFLTYFQNEAQLEKSRLLSDRFSAERPKGSFSTLEIQRTEQGDSAMYLCASSPQPRSPLHFGNGTRLTVT.

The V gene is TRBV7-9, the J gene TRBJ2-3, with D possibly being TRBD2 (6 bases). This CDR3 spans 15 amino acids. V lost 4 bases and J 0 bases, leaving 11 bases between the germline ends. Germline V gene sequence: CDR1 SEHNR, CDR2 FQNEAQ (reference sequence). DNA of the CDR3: TGTGCCAGCAGCTGGGGACTCCAAAGCACAGATACGCAGTATTTT. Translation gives CASSWGLQSTDTQYF.

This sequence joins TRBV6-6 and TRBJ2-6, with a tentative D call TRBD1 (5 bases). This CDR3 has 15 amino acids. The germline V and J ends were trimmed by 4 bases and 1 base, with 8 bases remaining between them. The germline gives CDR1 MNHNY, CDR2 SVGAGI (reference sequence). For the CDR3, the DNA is TGTGCCAGCAGTTCTGGGGCTTCTGGGGCCAACGTCCTGACTTTC. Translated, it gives CASSSGASGANVLTF.

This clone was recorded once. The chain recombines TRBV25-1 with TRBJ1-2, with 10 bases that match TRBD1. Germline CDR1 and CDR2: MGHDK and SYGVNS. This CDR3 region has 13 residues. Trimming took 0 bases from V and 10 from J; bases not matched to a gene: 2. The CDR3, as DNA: TGTGCCAGCAGTGAATATGGGACAGGGGCCTACACCTTC. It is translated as CASSEYGTGAYTF.

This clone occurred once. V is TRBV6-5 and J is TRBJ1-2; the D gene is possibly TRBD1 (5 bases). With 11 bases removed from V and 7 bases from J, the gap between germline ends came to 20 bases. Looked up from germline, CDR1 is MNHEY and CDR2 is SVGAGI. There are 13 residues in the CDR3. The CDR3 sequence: CAAREGTARGYTF. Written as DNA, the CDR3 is TGTGCCGCCAGGGAGGGGACCGCGCGTGGCTACACCTTC.

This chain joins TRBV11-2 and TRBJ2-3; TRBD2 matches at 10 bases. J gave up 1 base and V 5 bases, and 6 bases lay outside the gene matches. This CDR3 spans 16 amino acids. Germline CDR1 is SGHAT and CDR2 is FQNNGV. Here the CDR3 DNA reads TGTGCCAGCAGCGGTCTAGCGGGGGCCCGCACAGATACGCAGTATTTT. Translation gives CASSGLAGARTDTQYF.

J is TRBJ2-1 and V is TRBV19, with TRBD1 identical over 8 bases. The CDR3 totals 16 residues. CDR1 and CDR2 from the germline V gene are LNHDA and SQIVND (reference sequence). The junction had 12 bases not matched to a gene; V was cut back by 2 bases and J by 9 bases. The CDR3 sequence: CASSIHGVGQGFEQFF. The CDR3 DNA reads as TGTGCCAGTAGTATACATGGGGTCGGACAGGGCTTTGAGCAGTTCTTC.